A single sample gave rise to the 30 T cell receptor beta chains below, sequenced in a study of blood T cell repertoires in COVID-19. Clones were read by immunoSEQ multiplex PCR, and TCRdb kept only the in-frame ones, dropping some. The sample consists of approximately 210,000 clones, about 88% of them appearing once. The material sequenced was peripheral blood. These TCRs come from a man between 40 and 49 years old with acute or convalescent COVID-19.

The chain links TRBV28 to TRBJ1-6, with D uncertain. The CDR3 totals 15 residues. Deletions cut 6 bases from V and 8 bases from J, with 17 bases between. Germline-derived CDR1 and CDR2 are MDHEN and SYDVKM. CDR3 protein: CASSFPGVGDSPLHF. Written as DNA, the CDR3 is TGTGCCAGCAGCTTTCCGGGAGTTGGGGATTCACCCCTCCACTTT. The entire variable domain, with the rest obtained from reference TRBV28 and TRBJ1-6, is as follows: DVKVTQSSRYLVKRTGEKVFLECVQDMDHENMFWYRQDPGLGLRLIYFSYDVKMKEKGDIPEGYSVSREKKERFSLILESASTNQTSMYLCASSFPGVGDSPLHFGNGTRLTVT.

This chain links TRBV4-1 with TRBJ2-7; 8 positions agree with TRBD2. The CDR3 has 15 amino acids. J was trimmed by 2 bases and V by 1 base; bases with no gene match: 4. From germline, CDR1 is MGHRA and CDR2 YSYEKL. The CDR3 reads CASSQGAGGTYEQYF. The CDR3 bases are TGCGCCAGCAGCCAAGGGGCGGGGGGCACCTACGAGCAGTACTTC.

The chain has TRBV5-4 and TRBJ1-1, with D possibly matching TRBD1 (6 bases). The CDR3 sequence is 14 residues long. V shed 3 bases and J shed 3 bases, with 12 bases lying between them. The V gene's germline CDR1 is SGHNT and CDR2 YYREEE (reference sequence). The CDR3, as DNA: TGTGCCAGCAGCTCGGGACAAAGGGACACTGAAGCTTTCTTT. This sequence encodes CASSSGQRDTEAFF.

The V and J genes are TRBV3-1 (or the pseudogene TRBV3-2) and TRBJ2-3; no definite D call. Germline loops: CDR1 LGHDT, CDR2 YNNKEL (reference sequence). Trimming stripped 7 bases from V and 1 base from J, with 3 bases between. The CDR3 has 11 amino acids. In DNA form, the CDR3 reads TGTGCCAGCACGGGCACAGATACGCAGTATTTT. Amino acid sequence: CASTGTDTQYF.

This sequence joins TRBV18 and TRBJ1-6, with D maybe TRBD1 (5 bases). Germline CDR1 and CDR2: KGHSH and LQKENI. The CDR3 totals 17 residues. V was clipped by 6 bases and J by 14 bases, with 29 bases between them. DNA for the CDR3: TGTGCCAGCTCGCACGGGTCAGCGGGTGGGGGGGTTTCGGCCCTCCACTTT. It translates to CASSHGSAGGGVSALHF.

This rearrangement joins TRBV4-2 to TRBJ2-1; a weak D match, TRBD1 (5 bases). The V gene lost 0 bases and the J gene lost 0 bases, with 6 bases spanning the gap. Germline CDR1 is LGHNA and CDR2 is YNFKEQ. The CDR3 runs to 15 residues. For the CDR3, the DNA is TGTGCCAGCAGCCAAGATGACAGCTCCTACAATGAGCAGTTCTTC. Its protein product is CASSQDDSSYNEQFF.

The chain combines TRBV7-2 with TRBJ2-7; the match to TRBD2 covers 9 bases. CDR1 is SGHTA, CDR2 FQGNSA, per germline. Trimming cost V 6 bases and J 4 bases; bases outside gene matches: 10. The length of the CDR3 is 15 residues. The CDR3 region is CASRESSGTPYEQYF. DNA of the CDR3: TGTGCCAGCAGAGAATCTAGCGGGACGCCTTACGAGCAGTACTTC.

This sequence joins TRBV2 and TRBJ1-5; the match to TRBD1 covers 10 bases. CDR3 length: 20 residues. After removal of 6 bases from V and 2 bases from J, the junction contained 19 bases not matched to a gene. Germline loops: CDR1 SNHLY, CDR2 FYNNEI. The CDR3 coding sequence is TGTGCCAGCAGGGGGGACTCCGGGACAGGGGTGCGGATAGGCAATCAGCCCCAGCATTTT. The encoded protein is CASRGDSGTGVRIGNQPQHF.

As DNA, the CDR3 is TGTGCCACCAGCACAGGAGGGGCATCAGACTCACCCCTCCACTTT. It specifies CATSTGGASDSPLHF. The gene calls are TRBV15 and TRBJ1-6, with TRBD1 as a possible D gene (5 bases). CDR3 size: 15 residues. Germline V gene data show CDR1 as LNHNV and CDR2 as YYDKDF (reference sequence). V was shortened by 4 bases and J by 10 bases, with 17 bases between the two germline ends.

This clone was seen a few times. The genes are TRBV30 and TRBJ1-1; 8 bases agree with TRBD1. The CDR3 is 14 residues long. The V segment lost 2 bases and the J segment 4 bases; nucleotides outside the gene matches: 6. The germline V gene has CDR1 GTSNPN and CDR2 SVGIG (reference sequence). The CDR3 region is CAWSTWGQATEAFF. The CDR3 DNA reads as TGTGCCTGGAGTACATGGGGACAGGCCACTGAAGCTTTCTTT.

The chain is built from TRBV9 and TRBJ2-7, with 8 bases fitting TRBD1. Germline CDR1 and CDR2: SGDLS and YYNGEE. V dropped 6 bases and J dropped 1; count of bases not matched to a gene: 9. The CDR3 contains 15 residues. Written as DNA, the CDR3 is TGTGCCAGCACCCCCGGACAGGGCCCTTCCTACGAGCAGTACTTC. The encoded protein is CASTPGQGPSYEQYF.

The chain employs TRBV6-1 and TRBJ2-7; 8 bases line up with TRBD1. Germline V gene lookup returns CDR1 MNHNS and CDR2 SASEGT. Trimming took 1 base from V and 6 from J; bases not matched to a gene: 26. The CDR3 has 21 amino acids. The CDR3 region is CASSEGSGGRSLPGSLLEQYF. CDR3 DNA: TGTGCCAGCAGTGAAGGGTCAGGGGGCCGCAGTCTCCCGGGCTCACTACTCGAGCAGTACTTC.

The V gene is TRBV4-1, the J gene TRBJ2-1, with 11 bases aligning to TRBD2. The germline CDR1 and CDR2 sequences are MGHRA and YSYEKL. V trimming: 5 bases; J trimming: 2 bases; junction bases outside the gene matches: 11. The CDR3 spans 18 residues. This chain's CDR3 is CASSEKISGGAPYNEQFF. The CDR3 DNA reads TGCGCCAGCAGCGAAAAGATTAGCGGGGGGGCCCCCTACAATGAGCAGTTCTTC.

This chain connects TRBV29-1 to TRBJ1-2; D call uncertain. This CDR3 region has 15 residues. Trimming shortened V by 6 bases and J by 4 bases, and 21 bases separated the two germline ends. CDR1 SQVTM and CDR2 ANQGSEA come from the germline V gene. The CDR3 nucleotides read TGCAGCGTCCCGAAGATAGGCGGCAGTGGCTATGGCTACACCTTC. Protein sequence: CSVPKIGGSGYGYTF.

The rearrangement joins TRBV27 to TRBJ2-1; TRBD1 aligns across 7 bases. CDR1 and CDR2 from the germline V gene are MNHEY and SMNVEV (reference sequence). This CDR3 is 17 amino acids long. V gave up 3 bases and J gave up 1 base; unmatched junction bases: 9. CDR3 sequence reads: CASSFLTDRDSYNEQFF. The CDR3 region has the DNA TGTGCCAGCAGTTTTCTTACAGACAGGGATTCCTACAATGAGCAGTTCTTC.

The CDR3 protein is CASSQDLGALDEQFF. As DNA, the CDR3 is TGTGCCAGCAGCCAAGATCTAGGTGCATTGGATGAGCAGTTCTTC. The rearrangement links TRBV14 to TRBJ2-1; D is unclear. Germline loops: CDR1 SGHDN, CDR2 FVKESK. The CDR3 contains 15 residues. V dropped 0 bases and J dropped 8 bases, with 14 bases sitting between them.

V and J are TRBV28 and TRBJ1-1; D possibly corresponds to TRBD1 (5 bases). CDR3 size: 13 residues. The germline gives CDR1 MDHEN, CDR2 SYDVKM. The V end was cut by 7 bases, the J end by 5 bases, with 14 bases between. CDR3 in amino acids: CASTAQGDTEAFF. CDR3 nucleotide sequence: TGTGCCAGCACCGCTCAAGGGGATACTGAAGCTTTCTTT.

The chain carries TRBV18 and TRBJ2-5; possible D gene TRBD2, 5 bases. Trimming cost V 1 base and J 2 bases, with 11 bases left between them. Germline lookup yields CDR1 KGHSH and CDR2 LQKENI. CDR3 length: 15 residues. The CDR3: CASSPRAGSQETQYF. The CDR3 DNA sequence: TGTGCCAGCTCACCACGGGCGGGCAGTCAAGAGACCCAGTACTTC.

As to this clone: The same CDR3 arises from other DNA sequences in this sample as well. The chain employs TRBV5-1 and TRBJ2-1, with D unresolved. The length of the CDR3 is 11 residues. CDR1 is SGHRS and CDR2 is YFSETQ in the germline V gene. Trimming pared 3 bases from V and 6 bases from J, leaving 4 bases between. The CDR3 sequence is CASSYSNEQFF. CDR3 nucleotides: TGCGCCAGCAGCTACAGCAATGAGCAGTTCTTC.

The chain recombines TRBV18 with TRBJ2-5, with D perhaps TRBD2 (5 bases). The CDR3 contains 13 residues. V shed 3 bases and J shed 5 bases, with 10 bases lying between them. Germline CDR1 is KGHSH and CDR2 is LQKENI. The CDR3: CASSPRDRETQYF. In DNA, the CDR3 is TGTGCCAGCTCACCCCGGGATCGGGAGACCCAGTACTTC.

The chain employs TRBV4-3 and TRBJ2-5, with 7 bases lining up with TRBD2. The CDR3 has 14 residues. Germline V gene data show CDR1 as LGHNA and CDR2 as YSLEER. V trimming: 1 base; J trimming: 1 base; junction bases outside the gene matches: 0. The CDR3 loop is CASSQGTSQETQYF. The DNA for the CDR3 is TGCGCCAGCAGCCAAGGGACTAGCCAAGAGACCCAGTACTTC.

This rearrangement joins TRBV7-2 to TRBJ1-3, with TRBD1 matching 9 bases. CDR3 length: 14 amino acids. Germline loops: CDR1 SGHTA, CDR2 FQGNSA. V lost 6 bases, J lost 7 bases, and 7 bases stayed unmatched. DNA of the CDR3: TGTGCCAGCAGTTGGGACAGGGCATCGAACACCATATATTTT. It codes for CASSWDRASNTIYF.

The V gene is TRBV9, the J gene TRBJ1-6; 7 bases are a match to TRBD1. The CDR3 spans 15 residues. CDR1 is SGDLS and CDR2 is YYNGEE in the germline V gene. V lost 3 bases, J lost 7 bases, and 7 bases stayed unmatched. CDR3 sequence reads: CASSAHRGLNSPLHF. CDR3 bases: TGTGCCAGCAGCGCCCACAGGGGCCTAAATTCACCCCTCCACTTT.

The chain combines TRBV3-1 (or the pseudogene TRBV3-2) with TRBJ2-3, with 7 bases that match TRBD1. Germline CDR1 reads LGHDT; CDR2 reads YNNKEL (reference sequence). The CDR3 is 16 amino acids. The ends lost 0 bases at V and 2 bases at J; junction bases unmatched: 5. CDR3 residues: CASSQDPTGDTDTQYF. CDR3 coding DNA: TGTGCCAGCAGCCAAGACCCTACAGGGGACACAGATACGCAGTATTTT.

V and J are TRBV5-1 and TRBJ2-4, with 10 bases identical to TRBD2. Germline CDR1 reads SGHRS; CDR2 reads YFSETQ. The CDR3 consists of 15 residues. J gave up 5 bases and V 1 base, and 3 bases lay outside the gene matches. The DNA for the CDR3 is TGCGCCAGCAGCTTGACCGGGACTAGCGAAAACATTCAGTACTTC. Protein: CASSLTGTSENIQYF.

The chain is built from TRBV29-1 and TRBJ2-5; tentative D call: TRBD1 (6 bases). The CDR3 length is 12 residues. With 5 bases removed from V and 5 bases from J, the gap between germline ends came to 12 bases. CDR1 is SQVTM and CDR2 is ANQGSEA in the germline V gene. The CDR3 spells CSVQGLAETQYF. DNA of the CDR3: TGCAGCGTTCAGGGGCTCGCTGAGACCCAGTACTTC.

For the CDR3, the DNA is TGTGCCAGTAGTGCGGGGAGGTCTAGCACAGATACGCAGTATTTT. It codes for CASSAGRSSTDTQYF. The rearrangement uses TRBV19 and TRBJ2-3, with D possibly TRBD2 on 6 matching bases. The CDR3 consists of 15 residues. Germline V gene sequence: CDR1 LNHDA, CDR2 SQIVND (reference sequence). Trimming cost V 5 bases and J 0 bases, with 12 bases left between them.

CDR3 nucleotide sequence: TGCGCCAGCAGCCTGGGACTAGCGTCCGGCACAGATACGCAGTATTTT. As protein: CASSLGLASGTDTQYF. The chain couples TRBV4-3 to TRBJ2-3; 10 bases fit TRBD2. Trimming took 4 bases from V and 1 from J; bases not matched to a gene: 5. Per germline, CDR1 LGHNA and CDR2 YSLEER. CDR3 size: 16 residues.

This clone was counted only a few times. The genes are TRBV12-3 or TRBV12-4 and TRBJ1-1, with D unclear. V shed 5 bases and J shed 4 bases, with 8 bases lying between them. The CDR3 consists of 12 residues. Here the CDR3 reads CASSLRGTEAFF. CDR3 DNA: TGTGCCAGCAGTCTTCGAGGCACTGAAGCTTTCTTT.

In the case of this clone: Additional DNA sequences in this sample encode the identical CDR3. The gene calls are TRBV11-1 and TRBJ2-5; D is undetermined. The CDR3 has 13 amino acids. Trimming pared 1 base from V and 5 bases from J, leaving 8 bases between. In germline, CDR1 is SGHAT, CDR2 FQDESV (reference sequence). In nucleotides, the CDR3 is TGTGCCAGCAGCTTAGGGCTGAGGGAGACCCAGTACTTC. Translating gives CASSLGLRETQYF.